This T cell receptor beta chain was captured by sequencing in a study of T cells after yellow fever vaccination (dated by TCRdb to the late 2010s). About the investigation overall: Libraries from fractions with low cell numbers were prepared with the SMART-Seq v4 Ultra Low Input RNA kit. To follow T-cell clones before and after primary and booster YFV17D yellow fever vaccination, bulk TCR alpha and beta repertoires were sequenced over time. Two healthy male donors, one aged 18 to 30 and one aged 30 to 40 years, made up the cohort. Blood was collected at multiple timepoints before and after primary and secondary immunization, and bulk PBMC replicates and cell subsets were isolated. The study at large found these results: FACS-sorted repertoires could contain abundant contaminating clonotypes from the bulk population, so computational filtering was required. Most clones expanded after primary vaccination (almost 97% of CD4 and 88% of CD8) were re-detected after the booster, suggesting that broad memory maintenance occurred. The secondary T-cell response was found to be weaker but faster than the primary response, with a peak reached on day 5 rather than on day 15. A small share of clonotypes was detected in both CD4 and CD8 compartments, with the overlap likely arising from convergent recombination. Only a couple of donors were included in the study, so the extent to which the findings can be generalized is limited.

The CDR3, from cysteine to phenylalanine, totals 15 residues. Only the CDR3 part of the read is kept: 45 bases, read in frame from the first base. As encoded in the germline V gene, CDR1 is ENHRY while CDR2 is SYGVKD. V lost 6 bases and J lost 2 bases, and the count of bases not matched to a germline gene is 7. This clonotype was counted many times. The clone's antigen remains unknown. No base quality values were provided; no much bigger clone lies one nucleotide off. In light of the paper, this sample's treatment or condition label describes: live attenuated yellow fever vaccine strain. PBMCs were isolated from peripheral blood using a standard Ficoll-Paque protocol. Dynabeads CD4 and CD8 positive selection kits were used to isolate CD4 and CD8 T-cell fractions. RNA was extracted with TriZol from bulk PBMCs, CD4 and CD8 fractions, and dextramer-positive and dextramer-negative fractions. TCR cDNA was synthesized by 5'RACE template switching, which introduced a universal primer site and unique molecular identifiers. cDNA synthesis was primed from both the TCR alpha and TCR beta constant segments. Library amplification involved two PCR steps, and the second step added sample barcodes and sequencing adapters. Sequencing of the libraries was done on either Illumina HiSeq 2500 (2x100 bp) or NovaSeq (2x150 bp). The source study handled its data this way. Demultiplexing of reads and collapsing into UMI consensus sequences were performed with MIGEC, and V(D)J alignment was carried out with MiXCR. Clonotypes responding to the vaccine were identified with edgeR on replicate PBMC samples, with the criteria of FDR below 0.01 and a log2 fold change above 5 up to day 15. Each bulk clonotype received a CD4 or CD8 identity based on whether the sequenced CD4 or CD8 repertoire contained that clonotype at higher abundance. Clones were called with MiXCR by TCRdb after fastp trimmed the public reads at Q25, and only in-frame beta chains were retained. Each entry is one CDR3 protein sequence, shown with its most common DNA and genes. Here the V and J calls rest on TCRdb's processing, not on the authors' analysis. Within this sample are approximately 61,000 distinct CDR3 sequences, with roughly 7.4% of them counted one time only. Around two fifths of the sample is in the top ten clones.

Material: CD8+ T cells sorted from PBMCs, obtained on the day of the first yellow fever vaccination. The clonotype was recovered from a man aged 18 to 29 who received the YFV17D yellow fever vaccine. The rearranged chain carries TRBV10-3 and TRBJ1-1; TRBD1 aligns with 9 central bases. The DNA reads as follows: TGTGCCATCAGCCGGACAGGGGAGGTCAACACTGAAGCTTTCTTT. Translation gives CAISRTGEVNTEAFF.